The clone carrying this T cell receptor beta chain was observed many times. Germline trimming cut 6 bases from V and 7 bases from J; bases unmatched to any gene: 8. The germline CDR1 and CDR2 sequences are DFQATT and SNEGSKA (reference sequence). This CDR3 is built from 15 residues. The sample is drawn from a study of CD8 T cells in ankylosing spondylitis. TCRdb called the 5' RACE reads again in MiXCR, with one record for every CDR3 protein. This sample has roughly 250,000 distinct CDR3 sequences, with less than 10% found just once. This rearrangement joins TRBV20-1 to TRBJ1-6; TRBD1 matches 11 bases. The sample comprised blood, either unsorted or a sorted T cell fraction (not recorded which). This sequence originates from a male donor with ankylosing spondylitis or in good health (not recorded which). CDR3 in DNA: TGCAGTGCGGCCGGGACAGGGGGATGGAATTCACCCCTCCACTTT. The encoded protein is CSAAGTGGWNSPLHF.